The T cell receptor beta chain described here comes from a study of blood T cells in healthy people across ages. Study-wide results and caveats: Long-lived donors exceeded aged donors in naive CD4+ cells and diversity. Older age went with lower TCR beta diversity per million T cells, in a roughly linear way.

Through a sample-barcoded 5' primer and a J-beta primer mix, a second PCR was run for roughly 6 to 12 cycles. MiXCR was run by TCRdb on the 5' RACE reads, yielding one entry per CDR3 protein. The table has about 1.4 million distinct CDR3 sequences, roughly 59% seen once. This CDR3 contains 21 residues. Germline values: CDR1 LGHNA, CDR2 YSLEER. V lost 5 bases and J lost 4; bases outside the gene matches: 26. With respect to this clonotype: Antigen specificity is unknown.

The chain employs TRBV4-3 and TRBJ2-1; 7 bases match TRBD2. This TCR was sampled from a man aged 18-30 years in good health. The source material was blood. The CDR3 region has the DNA TGCGCCAGCAGCTTTGCCAAGCGGGCCTTATCGGGAGCGGGGAGATACAATGAGCAGTTCTTC. Translated, it gives CASSFAKRALSGAGRYNEQFF.